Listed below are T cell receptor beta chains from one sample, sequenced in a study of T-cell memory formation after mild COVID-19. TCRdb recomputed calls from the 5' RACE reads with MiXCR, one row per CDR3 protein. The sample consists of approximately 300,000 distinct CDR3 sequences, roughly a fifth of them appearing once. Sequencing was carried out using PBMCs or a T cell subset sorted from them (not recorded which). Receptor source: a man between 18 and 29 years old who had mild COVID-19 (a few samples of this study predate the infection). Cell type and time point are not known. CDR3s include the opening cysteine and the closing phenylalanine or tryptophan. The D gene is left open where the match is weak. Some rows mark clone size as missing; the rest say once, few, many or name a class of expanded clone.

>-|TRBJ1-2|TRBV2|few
TGTGCCAGCAGTGTTTCCGGGCCTGGCTACACCTTC
CASSVSGPGYTF
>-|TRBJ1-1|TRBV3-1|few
TGTGCCAGCAGCCGGGAGGACACTGAAGCTTTCTTT
CASSREDTEAFF
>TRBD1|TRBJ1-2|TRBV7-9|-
TGTGCCAGCAGCTCGTGGGGCCCGGGACAGGGGAACTATGGCTACACCTTC
CASSSWGPGQGNYGYTF
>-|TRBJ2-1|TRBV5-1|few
TGCGCCAGCAGCTTGGGTCCAGGGGCGTACAATGAGCAGTTCTTC
CASSLGPGAYNEQFF
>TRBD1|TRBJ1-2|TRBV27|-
TGTGCCAGCAGTAAAGAACAGGGGGCTCTCGGTGGCTACACCTTC
CASSKEQGALGGYTF
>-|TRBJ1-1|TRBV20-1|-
TGCAGTCCCCTCCGCGAGGGGAACACTGAAGCTTTCTTT
CSPLREGNTEAFF
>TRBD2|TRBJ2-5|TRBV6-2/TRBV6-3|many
TGTGCCAGCAGTTCGACTAGCGGGGGGTTACAAGAGACCCAGTACTTC
CASSSTSGGLQETQYF
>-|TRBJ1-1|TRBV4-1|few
TGCGCCAGCAGCCAAGGGCAGCTGGGACAGAACACTGAAGCTTTCTTT
CASSQGQLGQNTEAFF
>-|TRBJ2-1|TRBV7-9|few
TGTGCCAGCAGCTCGCCCCTGGGGATTGGCAATGAGCAGTTCTTC
CASSSPLGIGNEQFF
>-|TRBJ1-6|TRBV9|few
TGTGCCAGCAGCGTAGAGCGGGACGCGTGGAATTCACCCCTCCACTTT
CASSVERDAWNSPLHF
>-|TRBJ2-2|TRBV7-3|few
TGTGCCAGCAGCCCAAGAGGGGGGCGCGGCACCGGGGAGCTGTTTTTT
CASSPRGGRGTGELFF
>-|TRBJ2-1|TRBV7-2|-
TGTGCCAGCAGCTCCAGGGCGGGGAATGAGCAGTTCTTC
CASSSRAGNEQFF
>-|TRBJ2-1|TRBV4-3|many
TGCGCCAGCAGCCAAGAGAGGGTGACTGAGCAGTTCTTC
CASSQERVTEQFF
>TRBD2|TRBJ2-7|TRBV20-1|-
TGCAGTGCGGCAATTAGCGGGGGGTTTAATTACGAGCAGTACTTC
CSAAISGGFNYEQYF
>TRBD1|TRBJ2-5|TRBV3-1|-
TGTGCCAGCAGCCAAGGACAGGGCCTGGGGGAGACCCAGTACTTC
CASSQGQGLGETQYF
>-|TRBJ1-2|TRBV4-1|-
TGCGCCAGCAGCCAAGATGTCGGCGAACGCCATGGCTACACCTTC
CASSQDVGERHGYTF
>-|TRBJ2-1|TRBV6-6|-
TGTGCCAGCAGTATCGTGGGGTCAAATGAGCAGTTCTTC
CASSIVGSNEQFF
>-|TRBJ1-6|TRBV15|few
TGTGCCACCAGCAGAAACAGGGCCGGGCCCCTCCACTTT
CATSRNRAGPLHF
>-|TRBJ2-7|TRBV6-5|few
TGTGCCAGCAGGACTTCCGGGACTTCCCCCTACGAGCAGTACTTC
CASRTSGTSPYEQYF
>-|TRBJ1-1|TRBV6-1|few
TGTGCCAGCAGTGAAGGGTACACTGAAGCTTTCTTT
CASSEGYTEAFF
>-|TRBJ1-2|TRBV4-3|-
TGCGCCAGCAGCCAAAGAGGGCATGGCTACACCTTC
CASSQRGHGYTF
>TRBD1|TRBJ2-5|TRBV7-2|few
TGTGCCAGCAGCCCCAGACAGGGGGCAGAGACCCAGTACTTC
CASSPRQGAETQYF
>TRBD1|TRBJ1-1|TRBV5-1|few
TGCGCCAGCGGCGGACAGGGGGGGGACACTGAAGCTTTCTTT
CASGGQGGDTEAFF
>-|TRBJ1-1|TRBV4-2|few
TGTGCCAGCAGCCAAGATACCCGGGGACGGATGAACACTGAAGCTTTCTTT
CASSQDTRGRMNTEAFF